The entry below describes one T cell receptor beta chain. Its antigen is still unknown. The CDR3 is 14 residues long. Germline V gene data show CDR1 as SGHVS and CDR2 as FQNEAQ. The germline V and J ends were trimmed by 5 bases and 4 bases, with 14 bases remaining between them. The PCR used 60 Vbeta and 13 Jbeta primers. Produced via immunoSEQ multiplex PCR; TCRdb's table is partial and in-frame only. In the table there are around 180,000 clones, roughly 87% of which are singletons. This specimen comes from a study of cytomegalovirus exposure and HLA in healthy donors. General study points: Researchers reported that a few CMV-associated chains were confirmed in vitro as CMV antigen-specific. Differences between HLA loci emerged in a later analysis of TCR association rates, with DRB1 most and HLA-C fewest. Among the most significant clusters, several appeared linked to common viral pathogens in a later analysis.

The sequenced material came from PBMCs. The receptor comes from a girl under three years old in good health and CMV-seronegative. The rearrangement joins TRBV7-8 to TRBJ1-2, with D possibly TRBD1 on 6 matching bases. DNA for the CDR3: TGTGCCAGCAGCCACCGGACAGCCTTCTATGGCTACACCTTC. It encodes CASSHRTAFYGYTF.